This T cell receptor (beta chain) was identified during a study of OX40 agonist ivuxolimab in advanced cancers. As for the study in general: There were three patients with partial responses, one having hepatocellular carcinoma and two cutaneous melanoma.

The method was immunoSEQ multiplex PCR; TCRdb's version includes in-frame clones alone and lacks a portion of them. The sample shows about 80,000 clones, 80% to 90% of them seen only once. This clone was seen only once. The antigen remains unidentified. CDR3 length: 14 residues. Germline lookup yields CDR1 MNHNS and CDR2 SASEGT. V lost 2 bases, J lost 7 bases, and 12 bases lay in between. Overall study results and limits: Clonal expansion in partial responders at 0.1-3.0 mg/kg ranked among the lowest.

The receptor's source is an adult with an advanced solid tumor such as melanoma, head and neck, liver or kidney cancer. The sample consisted of CD4+ or CD8+ T cells sorted from blood, taken in a trial of the OX40 agonist ivuxolimab. The V and J genes are TRBV6-1 and TRBJ1-5; D perhaps matches TRBD1 (5 bases). The CDR3 bases are TGTGCCAGCAGTGAAACTGGGGGGGACCAGCCCCAGCATTTT. This encodes CASSETGGDQPQHF.